Given below is one T cell receptor beta chain in context. Antigen: not known. Clones were sequenced by immunoSEQ multiplex PCR, and TCRdb holds only the in-frame ones, with some missing. Among approximately 23,000 clones listed, approximately 87% were seen once. This CDR3 region has 15 residues. Trimming took 0 bases from V and 6 from J; bases not matched to a gene: 4. CDR1 MGHRA and CDR2 YSYEKL come from the germline V gene. These data originate in a study of monozygotic twins with cystic fibrosis. Study-wide points: V usage most resembled the co-twin in 13 of 16 pairs. Low clonality (median 0.0095) suggested a mostly naive repertoire.

Sequencing input: blood. This chain links TRBV4-1 with TRBJ1-4; 7 bases are shared with TRBD1. This receptor was obtained from a woman aged 25 to 39 with cystic fibrosis. CDR3 in DNA: TGCGCCAGCAGCCAAGATTTGACAGGGCATGAAAAACTGTTTTTT. Protein product: CASSQDLTGHEKLFF.